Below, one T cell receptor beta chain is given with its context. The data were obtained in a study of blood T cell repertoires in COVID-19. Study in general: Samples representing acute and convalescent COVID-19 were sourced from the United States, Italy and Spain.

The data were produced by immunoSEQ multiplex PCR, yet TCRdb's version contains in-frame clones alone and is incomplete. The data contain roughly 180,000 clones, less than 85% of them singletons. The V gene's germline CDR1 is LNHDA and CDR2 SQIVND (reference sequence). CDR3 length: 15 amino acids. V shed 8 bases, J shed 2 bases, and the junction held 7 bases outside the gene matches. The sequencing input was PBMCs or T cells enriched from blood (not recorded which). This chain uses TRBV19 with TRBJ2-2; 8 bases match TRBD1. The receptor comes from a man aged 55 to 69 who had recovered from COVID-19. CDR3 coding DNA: TGTGCCAGTGAAAACAGGGGGTTTAACACCGGGGAGCTGTTTTTT. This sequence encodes CASENRGFNTGELFF. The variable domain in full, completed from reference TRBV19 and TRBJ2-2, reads DGGITQSPKYLFRKEGQNVTLSCEQNLNHDAMYWYRQDPGQGLRLIYYSQIVNDFQKGDIAEGYSVSREKKESFPLTVTSAQKNPTAFYLCASENRGFNTGELFFGEGSRLTVL.